Below, one TCR beta chain is given with its context. This clonotype was seen at least ten times. The antigen it binds to is not known. Base-call qualities are not available, and no considerably larger clone is one nucleotide away. The TCR beta CDR3 regions were amplified from the RNA transcripts. A first-round RT-PCR of the TCR CDR3 used the HTBI primer set with the Qiagen OneStep RT-PCR kit. Libraries were constructed in a second round of multiplex PCR, after which size selection and purification were performed. Libraries were sequenced paired-end with 100 bp reads on an Illumina HiSeq2000. As for how the authors treated the data: SOAPnuke was used to process the raw data, throwing out any read that contained adapters or uncalled bases, had a mean Phred below 15, or lacked an exact constant-primer or identifier match. COPE v1.2.5 was used to merge the high-quality paired reads, and each unique nucleotide sequence was defined as a clonotype. Clonotypes were aligned to IMGT TRBV, TRBD and TRBJ reference segments using MiTCR v1.1. Analysis was restricted to V-J combinations with a frequency above 0.0001, which covered 98% to 99.2% of repertoires. The TCS score was defined as F50 (clonal expansion) divided by E x V (chaos), with BLOSUM62-based TCRdist calculated between CDR3 peptides within each V-J. Welch's t-statistics and random forest reduced roughly 540 V-J features to around 14, which were used in a naive Bayes classifier (R e1071). TCRdb itself trimmed the public reads at Q25 with fastp, ran MiXCR and retained productive beta chains. Each entry merges the rows of one CDR3 protein and shows their most common DNA and genes. TCRdb assigned the V and J calls; the authors' analysis was not used. A total of more than 350,000 distinct CDR3 sequences appear in this sample, 15% to 20% of them only once. The top ten hold approximately 33% of the sample.

This record belongs to a study of T cells in Graves' hyperthyroidism and ophthalmopathy (dated by TCRdb to 2018 to 2020). As for the study more broadly: Peripheral blood samples were taken at the time of initial diagnosis, prior to any treatment. The 95 to 100 discovery patients were randomly divided into training and test sets at a 7:3 ratio. The paper describes TCR Vbeta CDR3 sequencing of 120 to 150 peripheral blood samples, made up of fewer than 50 ophthalmopathy patients, more than 70 hyperthyroidism patients and roughly 17 progressor patients. Whether ophthalmopathy could be predicted prospectively was tested in an independent validation cohort made up of roughly 20 hyperthyroidism patients plus 17 patients who later progressed to ophthalmopathy. To identify distinguishing TCR V-J signatures, a discovery cohort of around 100 patients was used, comprising 43 with Graves' ophthalmopathy and around 60 with stable Graves' hyperthyroidism. In addition, the study compared T-cell repertoires in thyroid tissue and in blood from several Graves' hyperthyroidism patients. After blood sampling, hyperthyroidism patients were treated with methimazole at a starting dose of 30 mg daily, and ophthalmopathy patients were treated with high-dose intravenous methylprednisolone.

Its CDR3 holds 14 amino acids, cysteine through phenylalanine. Only the CDR3 DNA stays, 42 bases, in frame from base 1. CDR1 and CDR2 are read off the germline V gene as SGHVS and FNYEAQ. V lost 8 bases and J lost 6 bases, and the count of bases not matched to a germline gene is 10. Hyperthyroidism patients were newly diagnosed, had a disease duration of under 2 months, and were aged 18 to 65 years. Any patient with an uncontrolled infection, another autoimmune disease, pregnancy or lactation was excluded. Diagnoses were based on clinical symptoms, serum thyroxine and TRAb, thyroid ultrasound and orbital computed tomography. For progressor patients, blood was drawn at the first diagnosis of hyperthyroidism, before any ophthalmopathy symptoms had appeared. PBMCs were isolated from about 9.1 ml of fresh peripheral blood by Ficoll-Paque density gradient centrifugation. Patients classed as progressors first received a Graves' hyperthyroidism diagnosis and then went on to develop ophthalmopathy during follow-up. Trizol reagent was used to extract total RNA, and RNA quality was then checked on an Agilent 2100 Bioanalyzer.

Overall study outcomes, separate from this receptor: Blood samples also contained most of the expanded thyroid clonotypes (frequency above 0.001), which suggests that blood repertoires may reflect thyroid immune responses. Ophthalmopathy was separated from stable hyperthyroidism by a 13 V-J signature model, with about 86% sensitivity and 81% to 82% specificity obtained in cross-validation and 80%/75% obtained in testing. During validation, the model predicted progression to ophthalmopathy a median of approximately 6 months ahead of onset, with around 71% sensitivity and about 75% specificity. Sample size was not statistically predetermined, and investigators were not blinded to group allocation.

The sequencing sample was made of blood. This clonotype originated in a woman aged 25 to 39 with Graves' hyperthyroidism that later progressed to Graves' ophthalmopathy. The sequence joins TRBV7-6 to TRBJ2-3, with TRBD1 matching 8 junction bases. CDR3 sequence: CASHIPGGPDTQYF. The bases read TGTGCCAGCCACATTCCAGGGGGCCCGGATACGCAGTATTTT.